This T cell receptor (beta chain) was retrieved from a study of cytomegalovirus exposure and HLA in healthy donors. The PCR employed 60 Vbeta primers together with 13 Jbeta primers. The protocol was immunoSEQ multiplex PCR, while the TCRdb copy is restricted to in-frame clones and leaves out a portion. The sample contains under 200,000 clones, approximately 73% of which appear only once. This CDR3 comprises 16 residues. The V segment lost 5 bases and the J segment 0 bases; nucleotides outside the gene matches: 6. Germline V gene sequence: CDR1 LNHDA, CDR2 SQIVND (reference sequence). The source of this sequence is a man aged 45 to 65 in good health and CMV-seronegative. Sequenced sample: PBMCs. The chain employs TRBV19 and TRBJ1-3; 8 nucleotides line up with TRBD1. CDR3 bases: TGTGCCAGTAGTTCCGGGACAGGCAACTCTGGAAACACCATATATTTT. Its protein product is CASSSGTGNSGNTIYF.